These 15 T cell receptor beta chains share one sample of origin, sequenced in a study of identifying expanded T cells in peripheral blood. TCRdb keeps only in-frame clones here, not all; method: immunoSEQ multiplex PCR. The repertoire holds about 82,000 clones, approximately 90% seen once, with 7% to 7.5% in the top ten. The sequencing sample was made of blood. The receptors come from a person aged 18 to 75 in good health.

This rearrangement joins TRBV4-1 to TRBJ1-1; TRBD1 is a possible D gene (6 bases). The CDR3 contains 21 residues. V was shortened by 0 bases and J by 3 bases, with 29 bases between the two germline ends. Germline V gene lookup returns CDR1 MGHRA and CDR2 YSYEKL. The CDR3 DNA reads TGCGCCAGCAGCCAAGAATGGGGCCTGACAGGTATCATTTCCGTGGACACTGAAGCTTTCTTT. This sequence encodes CASSQEWGLTGIISVDTEAFF.

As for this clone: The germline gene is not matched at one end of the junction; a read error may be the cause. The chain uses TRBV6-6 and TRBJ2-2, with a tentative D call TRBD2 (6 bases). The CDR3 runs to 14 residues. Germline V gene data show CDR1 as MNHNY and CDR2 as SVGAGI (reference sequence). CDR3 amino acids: CASSYGGNAGELFF. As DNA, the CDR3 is TGTGCCAGCAGTTATGGGGGGAACGCCGGGGAGCTGTTTTTT.

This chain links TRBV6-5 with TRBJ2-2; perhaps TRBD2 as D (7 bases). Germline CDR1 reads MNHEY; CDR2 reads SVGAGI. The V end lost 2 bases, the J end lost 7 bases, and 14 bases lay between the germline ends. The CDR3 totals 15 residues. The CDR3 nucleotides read TGTGCCAGCAGTTACGTGGGGGGGCTCGTCGGGGAGCTGTTTTTT. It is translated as CASSYVGGLVGELFF.

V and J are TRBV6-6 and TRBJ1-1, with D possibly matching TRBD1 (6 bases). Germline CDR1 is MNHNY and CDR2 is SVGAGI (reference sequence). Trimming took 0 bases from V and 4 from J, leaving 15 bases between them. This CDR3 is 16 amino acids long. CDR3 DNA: TGTGCCAGCAGTTACTCGATCCCAGGGGAAATCACTGAAGCTTTCTTT. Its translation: CASSYSIPGEITEAFF.

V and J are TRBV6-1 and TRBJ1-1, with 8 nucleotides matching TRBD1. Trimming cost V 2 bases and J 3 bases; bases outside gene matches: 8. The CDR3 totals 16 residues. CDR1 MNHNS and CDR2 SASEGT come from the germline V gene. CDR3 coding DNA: TGTGCCAGCAGTGAATGGGGGACAGGATTTGACACTGAAGCTTTCTTT. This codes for CASSEWGTGFDTEAFF.

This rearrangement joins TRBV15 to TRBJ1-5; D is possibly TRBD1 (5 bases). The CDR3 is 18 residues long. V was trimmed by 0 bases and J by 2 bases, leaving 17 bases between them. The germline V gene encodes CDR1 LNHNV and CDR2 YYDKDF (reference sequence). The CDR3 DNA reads TGTGCCACCAGCAGAGAAATAGGTTCGGGGCAAGGCAATCAGCCCCAGCATTTT. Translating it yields CATSREIGSGQGNQPQHF.

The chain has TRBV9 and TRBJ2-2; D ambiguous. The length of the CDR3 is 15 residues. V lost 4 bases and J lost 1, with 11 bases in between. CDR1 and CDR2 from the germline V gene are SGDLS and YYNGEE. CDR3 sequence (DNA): TGTGCCAGCAGCCGCAAGGGAATGAACACCGGGGAGCTGTTTTTT. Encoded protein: CASSRKGMNTGELFF. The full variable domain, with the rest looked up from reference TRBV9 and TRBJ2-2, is DSGVTQTPKHLITATGQRVTLRCSPRSGDLSVYWYQQSLDQGLQFLIQYYNGEERAKGNILERFSAQQFPDLHSELNLSSLELGDSALYFCASSRKGMNTGELFFGEGSRLTVL.

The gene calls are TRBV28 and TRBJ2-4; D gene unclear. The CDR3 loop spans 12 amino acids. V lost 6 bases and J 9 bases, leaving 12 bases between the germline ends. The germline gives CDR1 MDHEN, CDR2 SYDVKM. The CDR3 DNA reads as TGTGCCAGCAGCGCAACAATAGGCATTCAGTACTTC. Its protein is CASSATIGIQYF. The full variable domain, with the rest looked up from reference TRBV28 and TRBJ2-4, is DVKVTQSSRYLVKRTGEKVFLECVQDMDHENMFWYRQDPGLGLRLIYFSYDVKMKEKGDIPEGYSVSREKKERFSLILESASTNQTSMYLCASSATIGIQYFGAGTRLSVL.

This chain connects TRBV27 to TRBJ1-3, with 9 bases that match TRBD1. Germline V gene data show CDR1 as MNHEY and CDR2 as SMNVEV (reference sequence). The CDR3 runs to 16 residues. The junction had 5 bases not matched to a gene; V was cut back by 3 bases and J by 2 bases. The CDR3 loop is CASSFQGTGTGNTIYF. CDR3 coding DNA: TGTGCCAGCAGTTTTCAAGGGACAGGGACTGGAAACACCATATATTTT.

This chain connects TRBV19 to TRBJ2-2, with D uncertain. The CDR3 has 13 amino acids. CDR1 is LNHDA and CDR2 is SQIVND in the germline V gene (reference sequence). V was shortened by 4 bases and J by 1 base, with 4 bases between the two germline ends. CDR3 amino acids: CASSTRNTGELFF. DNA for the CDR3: TGTGCCAGTAGTACCAGGAACACCGGGGAGCTGTTTTTT.

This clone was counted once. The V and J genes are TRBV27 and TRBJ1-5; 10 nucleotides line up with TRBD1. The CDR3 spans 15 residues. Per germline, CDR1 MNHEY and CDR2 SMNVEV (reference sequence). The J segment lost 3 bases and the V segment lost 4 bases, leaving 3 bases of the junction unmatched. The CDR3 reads CASSYGTGVNQPQHF. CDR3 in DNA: TGTGCCAGCAGTTACGGGACAGGGGTCAATCAGCCCCAGCATTTT.

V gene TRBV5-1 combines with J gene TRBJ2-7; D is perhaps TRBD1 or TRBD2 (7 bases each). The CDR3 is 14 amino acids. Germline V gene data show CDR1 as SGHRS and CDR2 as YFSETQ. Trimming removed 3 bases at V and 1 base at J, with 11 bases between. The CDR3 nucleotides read TGCGCCAGCAGCTGGGGGGGACAGTCCTACGAGCAGTACTTC. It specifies CASSWGGQSYEQYF.

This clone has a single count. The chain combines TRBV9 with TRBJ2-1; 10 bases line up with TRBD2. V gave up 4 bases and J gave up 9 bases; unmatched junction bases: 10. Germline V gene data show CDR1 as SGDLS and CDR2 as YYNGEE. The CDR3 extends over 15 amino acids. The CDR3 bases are TGTGCCAGCAGCCCACCTGAGCGGGAGGGCATTGAGCAGTTCTTC. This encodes CASSPPEREGIEQFF.

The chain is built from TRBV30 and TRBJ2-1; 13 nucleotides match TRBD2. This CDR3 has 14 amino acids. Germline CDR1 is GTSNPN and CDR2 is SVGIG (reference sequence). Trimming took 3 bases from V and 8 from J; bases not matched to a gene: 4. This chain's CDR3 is CAWRGLAGWDEQFF. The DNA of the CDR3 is TGTGCCTGGAGGGGACTAGCGGGGTGGGATGAGCAGTTCTTC.

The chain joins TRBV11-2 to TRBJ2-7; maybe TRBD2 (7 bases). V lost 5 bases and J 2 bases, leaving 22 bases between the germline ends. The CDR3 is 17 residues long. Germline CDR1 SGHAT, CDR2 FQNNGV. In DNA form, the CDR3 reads TGTGCCAGCAGCCCTAGTTCGGAGGGGGGGCACGCCTACGAGCAGTACTTC. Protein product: CASSPSSEGGHAYEQYF.